This T cell receptor beta chain is from a study of OX40 agonist ivuxolimab in advanced cancers. The table came from immunoSEQ multiplex PCR; TCRdb's copy has only in-frame clones and leaves some out. The data contain 50,000 to 70,000 clones, 75% to 90% of them seen just once; the ten biggest clones take up 14%. The V segment lost 3 bases and the J segment 6 bases; nucleotides outside the gene matches: 14. CDR3 size: 16 residues. Germline V gene data show CDR1 as ENHRY and CDR2 as SYGVKD. The chain joins TRBV10-3 to TRBJ2-7; 7 nucleotides match TRBD2. This sequence originates from an adult with an advanced solid tumor such as melanoma, head and neck, liver or kidney cancer. The sample here was CD4+ or CD8+ T cells sorted from blood, taken in a trial of the OX40 agonist ivuxolimab. The CDR3 here is CAISDPGERERIEQYF. Here the CDR3 DNA reads TGTGCCATCAGTGACCCCGGGGAGCGGGAACGGATCGAGCAGTACTTC.